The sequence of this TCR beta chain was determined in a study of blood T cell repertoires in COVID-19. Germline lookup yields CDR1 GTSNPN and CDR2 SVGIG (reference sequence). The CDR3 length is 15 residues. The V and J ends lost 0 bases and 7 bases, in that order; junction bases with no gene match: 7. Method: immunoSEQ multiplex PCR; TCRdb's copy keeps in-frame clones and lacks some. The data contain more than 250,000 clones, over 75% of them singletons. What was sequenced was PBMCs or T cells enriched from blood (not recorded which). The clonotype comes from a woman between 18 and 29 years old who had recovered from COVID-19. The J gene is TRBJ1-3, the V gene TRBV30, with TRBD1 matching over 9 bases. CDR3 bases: TGTGCCTGGAGTGTACACGACAGGGGGATCAACACCATATATTTT. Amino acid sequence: CAWSVHDRGINTIYF. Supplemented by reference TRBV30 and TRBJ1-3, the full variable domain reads SQTIHQWPATLVQPVGSPLSLECTVEGTSNPNLYWYRQAAGRGLQLLFYSVGIGQISSEVPQNLSASRPQDRQFILSSKKLLLSDSGFYLCAWSVHDRGINTIYFGEGSWLTVV.